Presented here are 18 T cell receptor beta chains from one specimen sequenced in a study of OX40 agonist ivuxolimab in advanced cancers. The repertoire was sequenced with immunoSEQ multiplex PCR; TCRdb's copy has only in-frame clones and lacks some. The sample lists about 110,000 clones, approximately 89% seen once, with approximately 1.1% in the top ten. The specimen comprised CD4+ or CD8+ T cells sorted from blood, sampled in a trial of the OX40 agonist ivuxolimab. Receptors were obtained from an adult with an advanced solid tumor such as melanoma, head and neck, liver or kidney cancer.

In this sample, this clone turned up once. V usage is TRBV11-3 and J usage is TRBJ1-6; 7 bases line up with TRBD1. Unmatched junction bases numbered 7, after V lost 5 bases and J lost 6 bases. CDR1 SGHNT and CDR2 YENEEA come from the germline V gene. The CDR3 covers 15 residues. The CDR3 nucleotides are TGTGCCAGCAGCCATCAGGGACAGCCTAATTCACCCCTCCACTTT. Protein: CASSHQGQPNSPLHF.

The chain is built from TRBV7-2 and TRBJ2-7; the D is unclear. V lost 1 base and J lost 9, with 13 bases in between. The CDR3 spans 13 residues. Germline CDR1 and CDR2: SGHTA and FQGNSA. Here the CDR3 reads CASSLENFSVQYF. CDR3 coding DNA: TGTGCCAGCAGCTTAGAGAACTTTTCCGTGCAGTACTTC. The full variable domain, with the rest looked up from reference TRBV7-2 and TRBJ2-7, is GAGVSQSPSNKVTEKGKDVELRCDPISGHTALYWYRQSLGQGLEFLIYFQGNSAPDKSGLPSDRFSAERTGGSVSTLTIQRTQQEDSAVYLCASSLENFSVQYFGPGTRLTVT.

The CDR3 DNA follows: TGTGCCAGTAGTTCCGGGACAGGGGGCCACCAGCCCCAGCATTTT. It translates to CASSSGTGGHQPQHF. The V and J genes are TRBV19 and TRBJ1-5; 12 nucleotides agree with TRBD1. The CDR3 has 15 amino acids. Per the germline V gene, CDR1 is LNHDA and CDR2 is SQIVND (reference sequence). The trim removed 5 bases at V and 7 bases at J, leaving 6 bases unmatched.

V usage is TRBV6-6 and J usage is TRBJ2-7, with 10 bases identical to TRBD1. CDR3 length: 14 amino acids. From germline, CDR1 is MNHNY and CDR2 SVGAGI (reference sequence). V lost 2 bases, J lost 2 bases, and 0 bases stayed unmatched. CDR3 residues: CASSYGTGAYEQYF. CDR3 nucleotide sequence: TGTGCCAGCAGTTACGGGACAGGGGCCTACGAGCAGTACTTC.

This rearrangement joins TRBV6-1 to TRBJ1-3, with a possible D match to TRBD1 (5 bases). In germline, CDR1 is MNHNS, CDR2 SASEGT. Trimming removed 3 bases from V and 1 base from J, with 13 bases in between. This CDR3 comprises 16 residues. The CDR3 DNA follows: TGTGCCAGCAGTGATGCTTTTGGGGGTTCTGGAAACACCATATATTTT. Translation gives CASSDAFGGSGNTIYF.

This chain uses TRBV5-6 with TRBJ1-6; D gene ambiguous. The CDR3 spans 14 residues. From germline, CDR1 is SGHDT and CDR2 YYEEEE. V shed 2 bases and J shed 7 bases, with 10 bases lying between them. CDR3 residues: CASSFGRGNSPLHF. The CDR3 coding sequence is TGTGCCAGCAGCTTTGGCCGGGGAAATTCACCCCTCCACTTT.

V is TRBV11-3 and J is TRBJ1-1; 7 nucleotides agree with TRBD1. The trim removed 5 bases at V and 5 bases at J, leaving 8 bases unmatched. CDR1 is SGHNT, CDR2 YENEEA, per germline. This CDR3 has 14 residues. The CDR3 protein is CASSRRGQGTEAFF. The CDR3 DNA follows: TGTGCCAGCAGCCGGAGGGGGCAGGGGACTGAAGCTTTCTTT. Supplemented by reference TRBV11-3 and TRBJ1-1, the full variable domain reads EAGVVQSPRYKIIEKKQPVAFWCNPISGHNTLYWYLQNLGQGPELLIRYENEEAVDDSQLPKDRFSAERLKGVDSTLKIQPAELGDSAVYLCASSRRGQGTEAFFGQGTRLTVV.

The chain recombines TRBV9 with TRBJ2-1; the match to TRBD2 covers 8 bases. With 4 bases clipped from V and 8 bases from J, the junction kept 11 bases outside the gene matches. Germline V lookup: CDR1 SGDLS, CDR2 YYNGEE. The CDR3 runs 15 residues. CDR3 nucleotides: TGTGCCAGCAGCATCAGCGGGAGTTCTCTAGATGAGCAGTTCTTC. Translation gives CASSISGSSLDEQFF.

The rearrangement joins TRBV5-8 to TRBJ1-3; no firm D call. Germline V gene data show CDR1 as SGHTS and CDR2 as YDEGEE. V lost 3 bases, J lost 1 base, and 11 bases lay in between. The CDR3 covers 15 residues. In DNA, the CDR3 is TGTGCCAGCAGCTCTTTCCTGAGGTCTGGAAACACCATATATTTT. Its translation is CASSSFLRSGNTIYF.

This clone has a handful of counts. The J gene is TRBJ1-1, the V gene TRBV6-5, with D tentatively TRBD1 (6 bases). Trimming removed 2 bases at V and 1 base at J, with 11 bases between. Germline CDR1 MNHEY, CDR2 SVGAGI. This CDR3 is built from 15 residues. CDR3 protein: CASSYVGAGNTEAFF. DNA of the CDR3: TGTGCCAGCAGTTACGTGGGGGCGGGGAACACTGAAGCTTTCTTT.

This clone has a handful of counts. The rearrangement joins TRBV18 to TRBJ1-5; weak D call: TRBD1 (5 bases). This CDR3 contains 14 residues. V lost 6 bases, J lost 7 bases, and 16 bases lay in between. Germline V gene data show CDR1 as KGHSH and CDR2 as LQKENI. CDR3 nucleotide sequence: TGTGCCAGCTCGCCTAGCACAGGTGAACAGCCCCAGCATTTT. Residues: CASSPSTGEQPQHF.

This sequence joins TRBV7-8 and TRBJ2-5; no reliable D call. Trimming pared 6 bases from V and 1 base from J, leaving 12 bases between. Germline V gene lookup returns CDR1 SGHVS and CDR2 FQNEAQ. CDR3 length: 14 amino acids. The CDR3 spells CASRPTPVQETQYF. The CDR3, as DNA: TGTGCCAGCAGACCTACTCCGGTCCAAGAGACCCAGTACTTC.

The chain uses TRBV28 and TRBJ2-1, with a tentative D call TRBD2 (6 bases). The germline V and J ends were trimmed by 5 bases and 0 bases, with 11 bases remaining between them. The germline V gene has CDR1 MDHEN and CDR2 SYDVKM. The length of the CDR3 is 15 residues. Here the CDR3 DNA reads TGTGCCAGCAGTCTAGCGCCTGACTCCTACAATGAGCAGTTCTTC. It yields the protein CASSLAPDSYNEQFF.

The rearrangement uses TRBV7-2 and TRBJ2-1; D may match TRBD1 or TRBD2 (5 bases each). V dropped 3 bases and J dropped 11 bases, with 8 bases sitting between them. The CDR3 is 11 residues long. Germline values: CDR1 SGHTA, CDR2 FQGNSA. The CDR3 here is CASSFGAQQFF. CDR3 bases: TGTGCCAGCAGCTTCGGGGCGCAGCAGTTCTTC.

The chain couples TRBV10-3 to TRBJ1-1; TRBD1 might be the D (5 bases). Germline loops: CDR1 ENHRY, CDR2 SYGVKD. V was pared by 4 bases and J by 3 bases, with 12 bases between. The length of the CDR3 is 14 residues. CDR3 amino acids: CAISGDDRYTEAFF. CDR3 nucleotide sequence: TGTGCCATCAGTGGGGATGACAGATACACTGAAGCTTTCTTT.

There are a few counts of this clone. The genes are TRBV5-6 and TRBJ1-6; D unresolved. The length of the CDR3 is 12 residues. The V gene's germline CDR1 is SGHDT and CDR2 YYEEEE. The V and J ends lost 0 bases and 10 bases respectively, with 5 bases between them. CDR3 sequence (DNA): TGTGCCAGCAGCTTGGGTTTCTCACCCCTCCACTTT. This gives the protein CASSLGFSPLHF.

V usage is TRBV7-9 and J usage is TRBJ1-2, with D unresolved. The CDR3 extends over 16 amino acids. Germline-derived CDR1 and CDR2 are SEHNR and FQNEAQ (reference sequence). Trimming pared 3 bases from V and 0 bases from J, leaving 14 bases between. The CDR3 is CASSFFGRGTNYGYTF. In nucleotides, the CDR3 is TGTGCCAGCAGCTTTTTTGGTCGGGGAACTAACTATGGCTACACCTTC.

In DNA, the CDR3 is TGTGCCAGCAGCTTCGGTCTAGCGGGAGGAGGAGAGACCCAGTACTTC. This codes for CASSFGLAGGGETQYF. The chain employs TRBV7-2 and TRBJ2-5; 11 nucleotides match TRBD2. The V gene end was trimmed by 3 bases and the J gene end by 4 bases; junction bases not matched to a gene: 7. The germline gives CDR1 SGHTA, CDR2 FQGNSA. This CDR3 is 16 amino acids long. The variable domain in full, with the rest retrieved from reference TRBV7-2 and TRBJ2-5, is GAGVSQSPSNKVTEKGKDVELRCDPISGHTALYWYRQSLGQGLEFLIYFQGNSAPDKSGLPSDRFSAERTGGSVSTLTIQRTQQEDSAVYLCASSFGLAGGGETQYFGPGTRLLVL.